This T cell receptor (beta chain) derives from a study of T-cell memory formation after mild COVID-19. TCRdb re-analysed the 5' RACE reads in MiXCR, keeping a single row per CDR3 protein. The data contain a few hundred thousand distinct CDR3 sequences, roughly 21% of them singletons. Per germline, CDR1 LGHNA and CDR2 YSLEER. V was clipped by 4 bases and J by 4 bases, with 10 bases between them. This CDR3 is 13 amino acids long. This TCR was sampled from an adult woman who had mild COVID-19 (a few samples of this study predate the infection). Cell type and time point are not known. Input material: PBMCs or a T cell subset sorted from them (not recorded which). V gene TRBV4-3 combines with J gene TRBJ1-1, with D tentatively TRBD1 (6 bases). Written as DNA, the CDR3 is TGCGCCAGCAGCCCCTTCAGGGGCACTGAAGCTTTCTTT. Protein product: CASSPFRGTEAFF.